Below are 20 T cell receptor beta chains sequenced from a single sample in a study of blood T cell repertoires in COVID-19. The repertoire was sequenced with immunoSEQ multiplex PCR; TCRdb's copy has only in-frame clones and lacks some. The sample consists of about 32,000 clones, 80% to 90% of them appearing once. Sequences were obtained from peripheral blood. Receptor source: an elderly woman with active or convalescent COVID-19.

This chain uses TRBV15 with TRBJ2-5, with TRBD1 matching over 9 bases. CDR3 length: 16 amino acids. Germline CDR1 reads LNHNV; CDR2 reads YYDKDF (reference sequence). Trimming cost V 2 bases and J 2 bases; bases outside gene matches: 6. The CDR3 nucleotides are TGTGCCACCAGCAGATTTACAGGGGGCGGGCAAGAGACCCAGTACTTC. Translating gives CATSRFTGGGQETQYF.

This clone was found once. The chain joins TRBV2 to TRBJ1-2; D perhaps matches TRBD1 (6 bases). The CDR3 has 15 amino acids. Germline lookup yields CDR1 SNHLY and CDR2 FYNNEI. V lost 1 base and J lost 4, with 13 bases in between. The CDR3: CASSEERGLGYGYTF. The DNA of the CDR3 is TGTGCCAGCAGTGAAGAGCGGGGGCTGGGCTATGGCTACACCTTC.

CDR3: CASSSYPGQGYDTQYF. Here the CDR3 DNA reads TGCGCCAGCAGCTCTTATCCGGGACAGGGGTACGATACGCAGTATTTT. The V gene is TRBV4-1, the J gene TRBJ2-3; 10 positions agree with TRBD1. CDR3 size: 16 residues. CDR1 is MGHRA and CDR2 is YSYEKL in the germline V gene. Trimming cost V 5 bases and J 6 bases; bases outside gene matches: 11.

This chain uses TRBV29-1 with TRBJ2-3; D gene ambiguous. Germline CDR1 reads SQVTM; CDR2 reads ANQGSEA. This CDR3 has 11 amino acids. The V end was cut by 3 bases, the J end by 6 bases, with 7 bases between. The CDR3 loop is CSVDKSDTQYF. The CDR3 nucleotides are TGCAGCGTTGATAAGAGCGATACGCAGTATTTT.

The V gene is TRBV3-1 (or the pseudogene TRBV3-2), the J gene TRBJ1-1; a possible D gene is TRBD1 (6 bases). This CDR3 contains 18 residues. Germline CDR1 and CDR2: LGHDT and YNNKEL (reference sequence). Trimming shortened V by 1 base and J by 2 bases, and 20 bases separated the two germline ends. For the CDR3, the DNA is TGTGCCAGCAGCCAAGGTCTTAGTGGACAGCGACTTAACACTGAAGCTTTCTTT. Encoded protein: CASSQGLSGQRLNTEAFF.

The chain combines TRBV27 with TRBJ1-1; 7 bases agree with TRBD1. CDR3 size: 13 residues. Looked up from germline, CDR1 is MNHEY and CDR2 is SMNVEV (reference sequence). V lost 7 bases to trimming and J lost 4 bases; unmatched junction nucleotides: 6. The DNA for the CDR3 is TGTGCCAGCAATCAGGGGGTTGGCACTGAAGCTTTCTTT. Translating it yields CASNQGVGTEAFF.

J is TRBJ2-1 and V is TRBV6-4; 11 bases agree with TRBD2. The CDR3 is 14 amino acids. Trimming removed 4 bases from V and 10 bases from J; junction bases left unmatched: 6. Germline lookup yields CDR1 MRHNA and CDR2 SNTAGT. The DNA of the CDR3 is TGTGCCAGCAGTGTAGCGGGGGGGACCAAGGAGCAGTTCTTC. Protein product: CASSVAGGTKEQFF.

CDR3 nucleotides: TGTGCCAGCAGTGCCGGGAAATCCTACGAGCAGTACTTC. Translating it yields CASSAGKSYEQYF. The chain carries TRBV2 and TRBJ2-7, with D maybe TRBD2 (5 bases). The CDR3 has 13 amino acids. V was shortened by 4 bases and J by 1 base, with 8 bases between the two germline ends. CDR1 and CDR2 (germline): SNHLY, FYNNEI.

The count of this clone is one. V usage is TRBV2 and J usage is TRBJ2-3; 14 positions agree with TRBD2. The junction had 3 bases not matched to a gene; V was cut back by 6 bases and J by 4 bases. This CDR3 is built from 15 residues. Germline CDR1 reads SNHLY; CDR2 reads FYNNEI. CDR3 coding DNA: TGTGCCAGCAGCTCGACTAGCGGGGGGGCAGATACGCAGTATTTT. Protein: CASSSTSGGADTQYF.

The V and J genes are TRBV24-1 and TRBJ2-5; D might be TRBD2 (5 bases). Germline CDR1 is KGHDR and CDR2 is SFDVKD. Trimming cost V 3 bases and J 4 bases, with 8 bases left between them. The CDR3 covers 13 residues. The CDR3 sequence is CATSDQAVETQYF. The CDR3 DNA follows: TGTGCCACCAGTGATCAAGCGGTAGAGACCCAGTACTTC.

This chain uses TRBV5-1 with TRBJ2-3, with TRBD2 matching 12 bases. Germline V gene data show CDR1 as SGHRS and CDR2 as YFSETQ. J lost 5 bases, V lost 5 bases, and 6 bases had no gene match. This CDR3 has 15 amino acids. The CDR3 sequence is CASRLTSGSLDTQYF. As DNA, the CDR3 is TGCGCCAGCAGACTGACTAGCGGGAGTTTAGATACGCAGTATTTT.

V usage is TRBV5-4 and J usage is TRBJ1-1; perhaps TRBD1 as D (6 bases). Germline V gene sequence: CDR1 SGHNT, CDR2 YYREEE (reference sequence). V lost 3 bases and J 0 bases, leaving 12 bases between the germline ends. This CDR3 has 15 residues. DNA of the CDR3: TGTGCCAGCAGCTCTCGACAGGCCATGAACACTGAAGCTTTCTTT. This sequence encodes CASSSRQAMNTEAFF.

The CDR3: CASSYNLAVLGTGELFF. As DNA, the CDR3 is TGTGCCAGCAGCTATAACCTAGCGGTTCTGGGCACCGGGGAGCTGTTTTTT. This chain links TRBV7-8 with TRBJ2-2; 7 positions match TRBD2. J lost 4 bases, V lost 4 bases, and 12 bases had no gene match. The CDR3 totals 17 residues. CDR1 is SGHVS, CDR2 FQNEAQ, per germline.

The V and J genes are TRBV7-2 and TRBJ2-1; 8 nucleotides line up with TRBD2. Trimming cost V 0 bases and J 7 bases; bases outside gene matches: 8. The CDR3 has 16 residues. CDR1 and CDR2 (germline): SGHTA, FQGNSA. CDR3 region: CASSLAISGATNEQFF. DNA of the CDR3: TGTGCCAGCAGCTTAGCGATTAGCGGGGCTACTAATGAGCAGTTCTTC.

This clone was detected only once. V and J are TRBV2 and TRBJ2-3; 8 bases agree with TRBD2. The J segment lost 2 bases and the V segment lost 4 bases, leaving 2 bases of the junction unmatched. Germline-derived CDR1 and CDR2 are SNHLY and FYNNEI. CDR3 size: 14 residues. The CDR3 coding sequence is TGTGCCAGCAGTGGACTAGCGCCCACAGATACGCAGTATTTT. Amino acids: CASSGLAPTDTQYF.

The chain combines TRBV2 with TRBJ1-3; D is uncertain. Trimming shortened V by 3 bases and J by 0 bases, and 12 bases separated the two germline ends. CDR3 length: 16 amino acids. Germline V gives CDR1 SNHLY, CDR2 FYNNEI. CDR3 coding DNA: TGTGCCAGCAGTGACGAAGCGGCTAGCTCTGGAAACACCATATATTTT. It specifies CASSDEAASSGNTIYF.

This chain uses TRBV5-8 with TRBJ1-2, with D possibly matching TRBD1 (5 bases). With 0 bases removed from V and 8 bases from J, the gap between germline ends came to 11 bases. Germline CDR1 SGHTS, CDR2 YDEGEE. The CDR3 is 13 residues long. The chain's CDR3 is CASSLGGAQGYTF. The CDR3 DNA follows: TGTGCCAGCAGCTTGGGTGGGGCGCAAGGCTACACCTTC.

V and J are TRBV11-2 and TRBJ2-1, with no clear D. Trimming stripped 5 bases from V and 0 bases from J, with 11 bases between. The CDR3 has 15 amino acids. Germline CDR1 is SGHAT and CDR2 is FQNNGV. CDR3 sequence reads: CASSLLGGSYNEQFF. The CDR3, as DNA: TGTGCCAGCAGCCTACTTGGTGGCTCCTACAATGAGCAGTTCTTC.

This clone was picked up a small number of times. The chain couples TRBV7-3 to TRBJ2-3; TRBD2 aligns across 8 bases. This CDR3 contains 16 residues. Germline CDR1 SGHTA, CDR2 FQGTGA. V lost 1 base, J lost 3 bases, and 6 bases stayed unmatched. The CDR3 loop is CASSLMAGGGTDTQYF. CDR3 DNA: TGTGCCAGCAGCTTAATGGCGGGAGGAGGGACAGATACGCAGTATTTT.

The rearrangement uses TRBV11-2 and TRBJ2-1; D possibly corresponds to TRBD2 (5 bases). Germline V gene sequence: CDR1 SGHAT, CDR2 FQNNGV. The CDR3 is 14 amino acids. Trimming cost V 1 base and J 5 bases, with 9 bases left between them. DNA for the CDR3: TGTGCCAGCAGCTTAGGCCCTAGCCACAATGAGCAGTTCTTC. Translation: CASSLGPSHNEQFF.